This TCR beta chain was identified in a study of response to subunit inactivated influenza vaccine. Broader study findings: After each seasonal influenza vaccination, few new T cells are recruited, the authors suggested.

As regards this clonotype: The antigen is not known.

The CDR3 covers 14 residues. Trimming took 3 bases from V and 6 from J, leaving 12 bases between them. CDR1 and CDR2 (germline): KGHSH, LQKENI. MiXCR, run by TCRdb on the RT-PCR reads, gives a single entry per CDR3 protein. This table has around 710,000 distinct CDR3 sequences, approximately 15% appearing once. This TCR derives from a man aged 50-60 years who received an inactivated influenza vaccine. This rearrangement joins TRBV18 to TRBJ2-1; possible D gene TRBD2, 6 bases. The sample consisted of PBMCs from blood, taken 14 to 15 days before vaccination. CDR3 sequence reads: CASSPTGEVNEQFF. The CDR3 DNA follows: TGTGCCAGCTCACCTACGGGAGAGGTCAATGAGCAGTTCTTC.